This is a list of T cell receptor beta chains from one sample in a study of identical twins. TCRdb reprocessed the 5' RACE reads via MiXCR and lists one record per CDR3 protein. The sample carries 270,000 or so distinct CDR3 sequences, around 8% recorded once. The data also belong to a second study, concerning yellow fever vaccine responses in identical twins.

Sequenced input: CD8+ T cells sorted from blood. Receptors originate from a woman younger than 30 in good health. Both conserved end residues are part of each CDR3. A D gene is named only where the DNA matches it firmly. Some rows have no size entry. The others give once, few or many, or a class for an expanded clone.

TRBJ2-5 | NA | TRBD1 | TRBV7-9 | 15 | TGTGCCAGCAGCCCAATACAGGGGCGTCAAGAGACCCAGTACTTC | CASSPIQGRQETQYF
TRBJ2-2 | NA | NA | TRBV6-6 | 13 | TGTGCCAGCAGTTATACCTTCACCGGGGAGCTGTTTTTT | CASSYTFTGELFF
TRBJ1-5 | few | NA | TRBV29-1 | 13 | TGCAGCGTATTGCGGTGTAGCAATCAGCCCCAGCATTTT | CSVLRCSNQPQHF
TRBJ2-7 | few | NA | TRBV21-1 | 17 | TGTGCCAGCAGCAAAGAAGTGGCGGGGGCCCTCTCCTACGAGCAGTACTTC | CASSKEVAGALSYEQYF
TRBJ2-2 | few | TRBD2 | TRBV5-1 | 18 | TGCGCCAGCAGCTCAATAGCGGGGGAGAATCCTCCGGGCGGGGAGCTGTTTTTT | CASSSIAGENPPGGELFF
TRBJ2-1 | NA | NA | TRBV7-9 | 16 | TGTGCCAGCAGCCCCCGAACAGGTCCCTCCTACAATGAGCAGTTCTTC | CASSPRTGPSYNEQFF
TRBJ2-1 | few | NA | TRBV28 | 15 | TGTGCCAGCAGTTTGGCGGAGGGGGACTACAATGAGCAGTTCTTC | CASSLAEGDYNEQFF
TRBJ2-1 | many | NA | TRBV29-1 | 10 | TGCAGCGCTGACCCGTACCCGCAGTTCTTC | CSADPYPQFF
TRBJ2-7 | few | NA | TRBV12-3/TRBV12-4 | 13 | TGTGCCAGCAGTTTTGAGGGTCCCTACGAGCAGTACTTC | CASSFEGPYEQYF
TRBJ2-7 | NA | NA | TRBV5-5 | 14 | TGTGCCATCAGCCCTGGGCTCGTCTCCTACGAGCAGTACTTC | CAISPGLVSYEQYF
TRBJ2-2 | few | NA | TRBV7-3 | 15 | TGTGCCAGCAGCCCATGGGTTCGTGGCACCGGGGAGCTGTTTTTT | CASSPWVRGTGELFF
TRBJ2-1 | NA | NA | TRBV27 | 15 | TGTGCCAGCAGCTGGACACCGAGCTCCTACAATGAGCAGTTCTTC | CASSWTPSSYNEQFF
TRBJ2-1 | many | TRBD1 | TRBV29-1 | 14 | TGCAGCGTTGCGGCAGGGGGCGGAGGCAATGAGCAGTTCTTC | CSVAAGGGGNEQFF
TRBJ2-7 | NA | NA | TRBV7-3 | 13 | TGTGCCAGCAGCTTAAGTCCAAGATACGAGCAGTACTTC | CASSLSPRYEQYF
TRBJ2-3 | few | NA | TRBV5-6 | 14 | TGTGCCAGCAGCTCAGCCGGCCGTGCAGATACGCAGTATTTT | CASSSAGRADTQYF
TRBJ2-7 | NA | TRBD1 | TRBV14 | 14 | TGTGCCAGCAGCCCCACGACAGGGGGCGGCGAGCAGTACTTC | CASSPTTGGGEQYF
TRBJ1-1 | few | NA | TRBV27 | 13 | TGTGCCAGCAGTTTATCGGAAGGGCCTGAAGCTTTCTTT | CASSLSEGPEAFF